Listed here are 21 T cell receptor beta chains from one sample, sequenced in a study of shared clonotypes between healthy human individuals. Libraries were prepared by immunoSEQ multiplex PCR; TCRdb keeps only in-frame clonotypes and omits some of them. The sample shows more than 400,000 clones, approximately 95% of them seen only once. The specimen was naive CD4+ T cells sorted from blood. Stated subset: CD45RA+ positively selected. Every receptor here comes from a woman under 40 in good health.

The rearrangement links TRBV15 to TRBJ2-7; D is possibly TRBD2 (5 bases). The CDR3 covers 14 residues. Germline V gene sequence: CDR1 LNHNV, CDR2 YYDKDF (reference sequence). Trimming left V 1 base short and J 5 bases short, with 12 bases between. The CDR3 sequence: CATSRGGVGNEQYF. In nucleotides, the CDR3 is TGTGCCACCAGCAGAGGGGGAGTCGGGAACGAGCAGTACTTC.

Here the CDR3 DNA reads TGTGCCAGCAGCTTAGATCTTAGCGTCTCCTACACCGGGGAGCTGTTTTTT. This translates into CASSLDLSVSYTGELFF. V is TRBV11-2 and J is TRBJ2-2, with D tentatively TRBD2 (5 bases). The CDR3 has 17 residues. The germline CDR1 and CDR2 sequences are SGHAT and FQNNGV. V was clipped by 0 bases and J by 3 bases, with 14 bases between them.

The rearrangement joins TRBV18 to TRBJ1-1, with 7 bases aligning to TRBD1. The ends lost 6 bases at V and 4 bases at J; junction bases unmatched: 14. The CDR3 is made up of 16 amino acids. CDR1 and CDR2 from the germline V gene are KGHSH and LQKENI. The CDR3 here is CASSSFTGVGGTEAFF. The CDR3 DNA is TGTGCCAGCTCCTCGTTCACAGGGGTGGGAGGCACTGAAGCTTTCTTT.

J is TRBJ2-4 and V is TRBV5-1; no clear D. The CDR3 spans 15 residues. Looked up from germline, CDR1 is SGHRS and CDR2 is YFSETQ. Trimming removed 0 bases from V and 0 bases from J, with 7 bases in between. In nucleotides, the CDR3 is TGCGCCAGCAGCTTGGACTGGGTAGCCAAAAACATTCAGTACTTC. Protein product: CASSLDWVAKNIQYF.

V gene TRBV27 combines with J gene TRBJ1-1, with TRBD1 as a possible D gene (6 bases). There are 13 residues in the CDR3. Trimming stripped 5 bases from V and 3 bases from J, with 10 bases between. Per the germline V gene, CDR1 is MNHEY and CDR2 is SMNVEV (reference sequence). Here the CDR3 reads CASSTYRDTEAFF. CDR3 DNA: TGTGCCAGCAGTACCTACAGGGACACTGAAGCTTTCTTT.

This clone was detected only once. The CDR3, as DNA: TGTGCCATCAGTGAATTTGCCGGGAGTCCGTACGAGCAGTACTTC. Amino acids: CAISEFAGSPYEQYF. This sequence joins TRBV10-3 and TRBJ2-7, with D perhaps TRBD2 (6 bases). The germline V gene has CDR1 ENHRY and CDR2 SYGVKD. The CDR3 extends over 15 amino acids. Trimming took 3 bases from V and 4 from J, leaving 16 bases between them.

The chain has TRBV6-6 and TRBJ2-3; D gene uncertain. The V and J ends lost 0 bases and 6 bases respectively, with 10 bases between them. This CDR3 spans 14 amino acids. Germline V gene lookup returns CDR1 MNHNY and CDR2 SVGAGI (reference sequence). This CDR3 reads CASSYSTSKDTQYF. The CDR3 DNA follows: TGTGCCAGCAGTTACTCGACAAGCAAGGATACGCAGTATTTT.

The chain joins TRBV27 to TRBJ2-3; D is tentatively TRBD1 or TRBD2 (5 bases each). Germline V gene sequence: CDR1 MNHEY, CDR2 SMNVEV (reference sequence). CDR3 length: 14 residues. With 6 bases removed from V and 7 bases from J, the gap between germline ends came to 17 bases. CDR3 DNA sequence: TGTGCCAGCAGCTTCGGGACGCCTTTCAATACGCAGTATTTT. Its translation is CASSFGTPFNTQYF.

The rearrangement links TRBV2 to TRBJ1-5; 9 bases fit TRBD1. The CDR3 has 18 residues. Germline-derived CDR1 and CDR2 are SNHLY and FYNNEI. Germline trimming cut 7 bases from V and 1 base from J; bases unmatched to any gene: 14. CDR3 bases: TGTGCCAGCACCCCACGACAGGGGGGCGCGATCAGCAATCAGCCCCAGCATTTT. Translating it yields CASTPRQGGAISNQPQHF.

The CDR3 sequence: CASSSRDGSYEQYF. As DNA, the CDR3 is TGTGCCAGCAGCTCCCGGGACGGATCCTACGAGCAGTACTTC. This chain uses TRBV21-1 with TRBJ2-7. TRBV21-1 is listed as a pseudogene. This CDR3 has 14 residues.

The gene calls are TRBV27 and TRBJ1-5; 7 bases fit TRBD1. The CDR3 sequence is 15 residues long. Germline CDR1 reads MNHEY; CDR2 reads SMNVEV (reference sequence). J was trimmed by 0 bases and V by 6 bases; bases with no gene match: 5. As DNA, the CDR3 is TGTGCCAGCAGGCTAGGGACAGCTAGCAATCAGCCCCAGCATTTT. As protein: CASRLGTASNQPQHF.

This clone was seen a few times. The rearrangement uses TRBV7-9 and TRBJ2-1, with D hard to call. The length of the CDR3 is 11 residues. Per the germline V gene, CDR1 is SEHNR and CDR2 is FQNEAQ (reference sequence). The germline V and J ends were trimmed by 3 bases and 8 bases, with 5 bases remaining between them. CDR3 region: CASSFADEQFF. CDR3 DNA sequence: TGTGCCAGCAGCTTTGCGGATGAGCAGTTCTTC.

This chain joins TRBV27 and TRBJ2-2; D remains ambiguous. Trimming took off 3 bases at V and 7 bases at J, with 9 bases between the two ends. Germline loops: CDR1 MNHEY, CDR2 SMNVEV (reference sequence). This CDR3 has 13 residues. The CDR3 nucleotides are TGTGCCAGCAGTTTCGGTGTACTCGGGGAGCTGTTTTTT. Translated, it gives CASSFGVLGELFF.

The genes are TRBV6-1 and TRBJ1-2, with a tentative D call TRBD1 (5 bases). This CDR3 comprises 15 residues. Germline CDR1 is MNHNS and CDR2 is SASEGT. V was cut by 2 bases and J by 3 bases, with 13 bases left in between. This CDR3 reads CASSELRGAYYGYTF. The DNA of the CDR3 is TGTGCCAGCAGTGAATTAAGGGGCGCTTACTATGGCTACACCTTC.

In its sample, this clone was seen once. The chain combines TRBV11-2 with TRBJ1-6; D is ambiguous. V was trimmed by 1 base and J by 10 bases, leaving 14 bases between them. This CDR3 has 15 amino acids. Germline V gene data show CDR1 as SGHAT and CDR2 as FQNNGV. The CDR3: CASSLVVGLISPLHF. CDR3 DNA: TGTGCCAGCAGCTTAGTGGTGGGTTTGATCTCACCCCTCCACTTT.

This chain uses TRBV7-8 with TRBJ1-1; D may be TRBD1 (6 bases). Trimming took 4 bases from V and 1 from J, leaving 22 bases between them. CDR1 and CDR2 (germline): SGHVS, FQNEAQ. The CDR3 has 18 amino acids. CDR3 DNA: TGTGCCAGCAGCTCAAACTACAGGGTCTCCTGGGCGAACACTGAAGCTTTCTTT. This sequence encodes CASSSNYRVSWANTEAFF.

The rearrangement uses TRBV28 and TRBJ2-7, with 7 bases identical to TRBD2. The V segment lost 6 bases and the J segment 3 bases; nucleotides outside the gene matches: 8. The germline V gene has CDR1 MDHEN and CDR2 SYDVKM. The CDR3 is 14 amino acids. DNA of the CDR3: TGTGCCAGCAGCCCGTGGCGCGGGAGCTACGAGCAGTACTTC. Translating gives CASSPWRGSYEQYF. The full variable domain, its missing parts supplied by reference TRBV28 and TRBJ2-7, is DVKVTQSSRYLVKRTGEKVFLECVQDMDHENMFWYRQDPGLGLRLIYFSYDVKMKEKGDIPEGYSVSREKKERFSLILESASTNQTSMYLCASSPWRGSYEQYFGPGTRLTVT.

V usage is TRBV28 and J usage is TRBJ2-1; 9 bases are a match to TRBD2. The trim removed 9 bases at V and 5 bases at J, leaving 11 bases unmatched. Germline V gene data show CDR1 as MDHEN and CDR2 as SYDVKM. The CDR3 runs 15 residues. CDR3 sequence (DNA): TGTGCCAGTAAAAACCCCGGGACTAGCCACAATGAGCAGTTCTTC. As protein: CASKNPGTSHNEQFF. The full variable domain, with the rest looked up from reference TRBV28 and TRBJ2-1, is DVKVTQSSRYLVKRTGEKVFLECVQDMDHENMFWYRQDPGLGLRLIYFSYDVKMKEKGDIPEGYSVSREKKERFSLILESASTNQTSMYLCASKNPGTSHNEQFFGPGTRLTVL.

The gene calls are TRBV6-5 and TRBJ2-2, with TRBD1 identical over 11 bases. CDR3 length equals 15 residues. V lost 6 bases to trimming and J lost 4 bases; unmatched junction nucleotides: 4. Germline loops: CDR1 MNHEY, CDR2 SVGAGI. The CDR3, as DNA: TGTGCCAGCAGCGGACAGGGGGCTATCACCGGGGAGCTGTTTTTT. Its translation is CASSGQGAITGELFF.

V and J are TRBV18 and TRBJ2-7; 12 bases agree with TRBD1. The length of the CDR3 is 15 residues. Germline values: CDR1 KGHSH, CDR2 LQKENI. With 6 bases clipped from V and 5 bases from J, the junction kept 8 bases outside the gene matches. CDR3 nucleotides: TGTGCCAGCTCGGTGGGGACAGGGGGCCTCGACGAGCAGTACTTC. Translated, it gives CASSVGTGGLDEQYF.

J is TRBJ2-5 and V is TRBV6-5; 8 nucleotides line up with TRBD1. J lost 3 bases, V lost 6 bases, and 3 bases had no gene match. CDR3 length: 13 amino acids. Germline V CDR1 and CDR2: MNHEY, SVGAGI. Here the CDR3 DNA reads TGTGCCAGCAGGGCGACAGGGGAAGAGACCCAGTACTTC. Its protein is CASRATGEETQYF.